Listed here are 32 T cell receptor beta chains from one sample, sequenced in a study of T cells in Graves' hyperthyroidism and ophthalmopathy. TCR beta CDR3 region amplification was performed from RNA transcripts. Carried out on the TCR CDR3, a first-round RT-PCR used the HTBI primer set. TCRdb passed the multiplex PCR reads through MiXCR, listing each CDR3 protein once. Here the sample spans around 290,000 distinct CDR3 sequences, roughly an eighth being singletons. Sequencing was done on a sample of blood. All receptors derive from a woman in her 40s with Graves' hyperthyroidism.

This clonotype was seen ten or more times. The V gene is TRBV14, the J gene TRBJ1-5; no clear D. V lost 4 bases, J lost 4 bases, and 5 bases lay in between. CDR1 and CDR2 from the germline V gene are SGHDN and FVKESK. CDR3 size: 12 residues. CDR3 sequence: CASSPHNQPQHF. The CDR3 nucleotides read TGTGCCAGCAGCCCTCATAATCAGCCCCAGCATTTT.

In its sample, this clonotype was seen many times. The CDR3 region has the DNA TGTGCCACCAGCAGACTCCAGGCCAAACCGGGACAGGGGAATTCACCCCTCCACTTT. It is translated as CATSRLQAKPGQGNSPLHF. This chain connects TRBV15 to TRBJ1-6; 10 bases align to TRBD1. Unmatched junction bases numbered 14, after V lost 2 bases and J lost 7 bases. The length of the CDR3 is 19 residues. Looked up from germline, CDR1 is LNHNV and CDR2 is YYDKDF (reference sequence).

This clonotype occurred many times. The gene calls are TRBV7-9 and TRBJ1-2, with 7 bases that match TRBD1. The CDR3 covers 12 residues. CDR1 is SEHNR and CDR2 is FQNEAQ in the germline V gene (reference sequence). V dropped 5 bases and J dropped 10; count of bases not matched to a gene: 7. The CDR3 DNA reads TGTGCCAGCAGCCTGCAACAGGGGTACTACACCTTC. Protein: CASSLQQGYYTF. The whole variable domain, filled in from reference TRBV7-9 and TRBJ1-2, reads DTGVSQNPRHKITKRGQNVTFRCDPISEHNRLYWYRQTLGQGPEFLTYFQNEAQLEKSRLLSDRFSAERPKGSFSTLEIQRTEQGDSAMYLCASSLQQGYYTFGSGTRLTVV.

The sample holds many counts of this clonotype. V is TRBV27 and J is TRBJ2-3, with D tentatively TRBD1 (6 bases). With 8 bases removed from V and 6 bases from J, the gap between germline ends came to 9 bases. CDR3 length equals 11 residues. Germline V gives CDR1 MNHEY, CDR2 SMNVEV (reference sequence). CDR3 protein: CASPQGDTQYF. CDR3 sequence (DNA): TGTGCCAGCCCCCAGGGGGATACGCAGTATTTT.

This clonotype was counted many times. In DNA, the CDR3 is TGTGCCAGCAGTTCATGGATTGATCAGCCCCAGCATTTT. Translation: CASSSWIDQPQHF. The genes are TRBV6-1 and TRBJ1-5, with D unclear. The germline CDR1 and CDR2 sequences are MNHNS and SASEGT. The CDR3 covers 13 residues. V was cut by 5 bases and J by 5 bases, with 10 bases left in between.

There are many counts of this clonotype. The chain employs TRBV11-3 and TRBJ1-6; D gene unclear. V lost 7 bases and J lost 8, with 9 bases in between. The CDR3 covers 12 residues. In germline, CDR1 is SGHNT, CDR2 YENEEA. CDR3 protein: CASTMTDSPLHF. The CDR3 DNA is TGTGCCAGCACCATGACGGATTCACCCCTCCACTTT.

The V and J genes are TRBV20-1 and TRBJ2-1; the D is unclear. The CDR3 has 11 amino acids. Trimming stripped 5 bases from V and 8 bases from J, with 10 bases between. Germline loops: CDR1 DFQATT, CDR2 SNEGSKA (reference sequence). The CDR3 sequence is CSASMVDEQFF. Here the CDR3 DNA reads TGCAGTGCTTCGATGGTCGATGAGCAGTTCTTC.

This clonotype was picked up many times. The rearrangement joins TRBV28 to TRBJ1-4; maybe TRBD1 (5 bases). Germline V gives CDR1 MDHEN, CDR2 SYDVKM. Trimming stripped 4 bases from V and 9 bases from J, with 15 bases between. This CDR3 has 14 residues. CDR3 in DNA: TGTGCCAGCAGTTCAGCAGGGACGGAACAAAAACTGTTTTTT. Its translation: CASSSAGTEQKLFF.

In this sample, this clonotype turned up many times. The CDR3 nucleotides are TGTGCCAGCAGACCCAGGACAGGGAACTTGGAAAAACTGTTTTTT. Protein sequence: CASRPRTGNLEKLFF. This rearrangement joins TRBV6-1 to TRBJ1-4; 8 bases are a match to TRBD1. The CDR3 spans 15 residues. Germline V lookup: CDR1 MNHNS, CDR2 SASEGT. V shed 6 bases and J 8 bases; nucleotides not matched to a gene: 11.

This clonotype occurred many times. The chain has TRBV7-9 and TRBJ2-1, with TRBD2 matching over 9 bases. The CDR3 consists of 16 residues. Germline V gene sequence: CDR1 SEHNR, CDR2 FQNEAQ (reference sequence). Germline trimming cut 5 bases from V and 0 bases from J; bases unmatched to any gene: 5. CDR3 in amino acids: CASSPSGASSYNEQFF. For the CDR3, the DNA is TGTGCCAGCAGCCCTAGCGGGGCAAGCTCCTACAATGAGCAGTTCTTC. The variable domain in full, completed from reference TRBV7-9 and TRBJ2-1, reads DTGVSQNPRHKITKRGQNVTFRCDPISEHNRLYWYRQTLGQGPEFLTYFQNEAQLEKSRLLSDRFSAERPKGSFSTLEIQRTEQGDSAMYLCASSPSGASSYNEQFFGPGTRLTVL.

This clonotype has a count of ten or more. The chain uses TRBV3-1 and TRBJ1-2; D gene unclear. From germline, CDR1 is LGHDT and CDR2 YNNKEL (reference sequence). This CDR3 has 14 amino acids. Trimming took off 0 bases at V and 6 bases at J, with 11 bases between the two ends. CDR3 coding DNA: TGTGCCAGCAGCCAAGATCGGGGAGGGCATGGCTACACCTTC. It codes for CASSQDRGGHGYTF.

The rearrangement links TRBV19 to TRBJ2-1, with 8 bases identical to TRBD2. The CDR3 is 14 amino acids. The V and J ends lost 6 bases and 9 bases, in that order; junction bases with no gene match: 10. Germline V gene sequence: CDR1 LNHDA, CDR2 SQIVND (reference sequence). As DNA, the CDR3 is TGTGCCAGTAGCATTACGGGACTAGTAAGTGAGCAGTTCTTC. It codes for CASSITGLVSEQFF.

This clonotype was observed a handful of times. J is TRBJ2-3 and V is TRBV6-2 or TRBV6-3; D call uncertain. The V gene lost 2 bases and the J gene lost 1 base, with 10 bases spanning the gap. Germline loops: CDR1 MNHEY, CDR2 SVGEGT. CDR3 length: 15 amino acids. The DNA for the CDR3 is TGTGCCAGCAGTTACGAGGCAGACGGCACAGATACGCAGTATTTT. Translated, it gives CASSYEADGTDTQYF.

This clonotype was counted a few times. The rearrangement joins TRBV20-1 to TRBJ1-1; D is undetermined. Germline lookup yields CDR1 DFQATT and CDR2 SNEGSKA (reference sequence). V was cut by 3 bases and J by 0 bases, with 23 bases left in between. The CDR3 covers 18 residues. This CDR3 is CSARKAGSIFQLNTEAFF. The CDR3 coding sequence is TGCAGTGCTAGGAAGGCCGGGTCGATATTTCAATTGAACACTGAAGCTTTCTTT.

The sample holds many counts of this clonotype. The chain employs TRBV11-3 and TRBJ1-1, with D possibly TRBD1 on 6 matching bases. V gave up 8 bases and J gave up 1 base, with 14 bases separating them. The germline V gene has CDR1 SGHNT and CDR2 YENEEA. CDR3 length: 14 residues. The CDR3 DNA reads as TGTGCCAGCGTTTCCGGGACAAAGAACACTGAAGCTTTCTTT. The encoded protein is CASVSGTKNTEAFF.

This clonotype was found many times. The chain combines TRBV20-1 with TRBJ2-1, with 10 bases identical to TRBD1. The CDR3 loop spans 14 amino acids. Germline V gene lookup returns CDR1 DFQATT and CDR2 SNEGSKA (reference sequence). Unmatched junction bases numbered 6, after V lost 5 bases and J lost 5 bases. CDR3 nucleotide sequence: TGCAGTGCTCAAACCGGGACAGGGGACAATGAGCAGTTCTTC. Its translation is CSAQTGTGDNEQFF.

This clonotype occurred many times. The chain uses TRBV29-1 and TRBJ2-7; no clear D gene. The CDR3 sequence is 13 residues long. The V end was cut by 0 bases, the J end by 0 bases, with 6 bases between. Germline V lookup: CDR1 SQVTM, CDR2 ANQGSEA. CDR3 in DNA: TGCAGCGTTGAAGATGCGTCCTCCTACGAGCAGTACTTC. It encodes CSVEDASSYEQYF.

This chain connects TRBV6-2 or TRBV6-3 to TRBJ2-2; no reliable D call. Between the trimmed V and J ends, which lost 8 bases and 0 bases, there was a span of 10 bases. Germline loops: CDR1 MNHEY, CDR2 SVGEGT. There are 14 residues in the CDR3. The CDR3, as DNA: TGTGCCAGCGATGCGGACGCGAACACCGGGGAGCTGTTTTTT. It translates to CASDADANTGELFF.

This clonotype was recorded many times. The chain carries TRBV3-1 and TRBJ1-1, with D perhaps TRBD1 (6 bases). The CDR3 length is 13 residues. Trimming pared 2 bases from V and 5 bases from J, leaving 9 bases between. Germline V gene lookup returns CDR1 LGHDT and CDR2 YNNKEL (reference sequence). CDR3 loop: CASSQFRGTEAFF. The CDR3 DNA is TGTGCCAGCAGCCAATTCAGGGGAACTGAAGCTTTCTTT. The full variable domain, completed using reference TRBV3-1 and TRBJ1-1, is DTAVSQTPKYLVTQMGNDKSIKCEQNLGHDTMYWYKQDSKKFLKIMFSYNNKELIINETVPNRFSPKSPDKAHLNLHINSLELGDSAVYFCASSQFRGTEAFFGQGTRLTVV.

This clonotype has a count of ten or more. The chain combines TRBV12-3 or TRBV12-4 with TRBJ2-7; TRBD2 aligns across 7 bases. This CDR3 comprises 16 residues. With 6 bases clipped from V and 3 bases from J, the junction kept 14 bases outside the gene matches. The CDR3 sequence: CASSESGTPLFYEQYF. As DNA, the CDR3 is TGTGCCAGCAGCGAGAGCGGGACCCCACTCTTCTACGAGCAGTACTTC.

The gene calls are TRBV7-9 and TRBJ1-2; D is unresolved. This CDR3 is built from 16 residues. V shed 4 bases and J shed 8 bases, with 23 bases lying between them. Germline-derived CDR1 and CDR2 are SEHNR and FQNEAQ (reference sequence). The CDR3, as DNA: TGTGCCAGCAGCTCCGGGTCCCTAAAACCCAGTGGAGGCTACACCTTC. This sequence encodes CASSSGSLKPSGGYTF.

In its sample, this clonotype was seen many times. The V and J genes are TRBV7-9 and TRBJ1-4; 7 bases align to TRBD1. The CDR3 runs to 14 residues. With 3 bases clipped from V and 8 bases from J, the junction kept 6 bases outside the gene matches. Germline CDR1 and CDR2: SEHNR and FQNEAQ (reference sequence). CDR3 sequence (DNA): TGTGCCAGCAGCTTTGGCCAGGGGGGCGAAAAACTGTTTTTT. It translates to CASSFGQGGEKLFF.

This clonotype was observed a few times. The CDR3 region has the DNA TGTGCCGGTTGGACAGGGGTTGGTGAGCAGTTCTTC. Its protein product is CAGWTGVGEQFF. V and J are TRBV6-2 or TRBV6-3 and TRBJ2-1, with TRBD1 identical over 9 bases. After removal of 11 bases from V and 9 bases from J, the junction contained 8 bases not matched to a gene. Germline CDR1 is MNHEY and CDR2 is SVGEGT. The CDR3 is 12 amino acids.

The CDR3 here is CATSSSPGRGGYTF. CDR3 nucleotides: TGTGCCACCAGCAGTTCCCCAGGGCGCGGTGGCTACACCTTC. The chain has TRBV15 and TRBJ1-2; a possible D gene is TRBD1 (5 bases). Germline V gene data show CDR1 as LNHNV and CDR2 as YYDKDF (reference sequence). V lost 3 bases and J 7 bases, leaving 15 bases between the germline ends. CDR3 size: 14 residues.

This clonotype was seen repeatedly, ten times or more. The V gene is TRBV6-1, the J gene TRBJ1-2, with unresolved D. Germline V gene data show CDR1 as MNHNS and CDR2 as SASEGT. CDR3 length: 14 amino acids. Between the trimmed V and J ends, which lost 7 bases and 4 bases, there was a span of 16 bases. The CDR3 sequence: CASTPRPMGYGYTF. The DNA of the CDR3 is TGTGCCAGCACCCCCCGACCCATGGGCTATGGCTACACCTTC.

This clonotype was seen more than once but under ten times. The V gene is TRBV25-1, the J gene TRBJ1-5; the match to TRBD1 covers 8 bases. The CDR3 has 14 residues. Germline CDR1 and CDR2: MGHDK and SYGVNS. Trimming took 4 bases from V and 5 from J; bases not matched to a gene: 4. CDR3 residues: CASSGQGTYQPQHF. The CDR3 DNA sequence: TGTGCCAGCAGTGGACAGGGGACCTATCAGCCCCAGCATTTT.

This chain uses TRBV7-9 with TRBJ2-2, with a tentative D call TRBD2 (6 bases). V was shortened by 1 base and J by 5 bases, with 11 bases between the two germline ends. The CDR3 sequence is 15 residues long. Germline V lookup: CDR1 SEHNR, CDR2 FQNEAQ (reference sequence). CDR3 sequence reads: CASSLDRGWTGELFF. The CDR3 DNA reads TGTGCCAGCAGCTTAGATCGGGGGTGGACCGGGGAGCTGTTTTTT.

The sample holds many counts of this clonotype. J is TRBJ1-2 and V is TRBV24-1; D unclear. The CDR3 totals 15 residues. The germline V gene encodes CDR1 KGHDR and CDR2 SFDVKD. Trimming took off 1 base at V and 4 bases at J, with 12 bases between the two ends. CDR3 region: CATSDFRRAIYGYTF. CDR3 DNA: TGTGCCACCAGTGATTTCCGCCGGGCGATCTATGGCTACACCTTC.

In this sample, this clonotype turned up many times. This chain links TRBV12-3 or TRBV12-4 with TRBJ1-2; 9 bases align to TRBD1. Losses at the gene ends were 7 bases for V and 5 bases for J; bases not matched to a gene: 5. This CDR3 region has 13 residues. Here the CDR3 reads CASKQGARYGYTF. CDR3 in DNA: TGTGCCAGCAAACAGGGGGCGCGGTATGGCTACACCTTC.

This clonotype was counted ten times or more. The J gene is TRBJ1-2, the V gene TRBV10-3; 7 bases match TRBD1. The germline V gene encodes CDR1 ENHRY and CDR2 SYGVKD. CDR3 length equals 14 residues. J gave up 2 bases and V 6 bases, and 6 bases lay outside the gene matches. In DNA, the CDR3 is TGTGCCATCAGGAACTTACAGGGGAACTATGGCTACACCTTC. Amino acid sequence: CAIRNLQGNYGYTF.

In DNA form, the CDR3 reads TGTGCCAGCCGGGCCCAGAATAGCAATCAGCCCCAGCATTTT. Protein sequence: CASRAQNSNQPQHF. V and J are TRBV2 and TRBJ1-5; D uncertain. The CDR3 loop spans 14 amino acids. The V end was cut by 8 bases, the J end by 0 bases, with 11 bases between. Germline V gives CDR1 SNHLY, CDR2 FYNNEI.

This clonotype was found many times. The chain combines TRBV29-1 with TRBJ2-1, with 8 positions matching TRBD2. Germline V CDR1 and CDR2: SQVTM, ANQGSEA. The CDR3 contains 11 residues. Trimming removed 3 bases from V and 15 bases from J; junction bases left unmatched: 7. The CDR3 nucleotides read TGCAGCGTTGAGGCCCTAGCGGGTTCGTTCTTC. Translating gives CSVEALAGSFF.